This T cell receptor (beta chain) was sequenced during a study of CD8 T cells in ankylosing spondylitis. At least ten counts were recorded for this clonotype. Quantitative 5'-RACE with molecular barcodes produced the TCR beta libraries. One entry per CDR3 protein results from TCRdb running MiXCR on the 5' RACE reads. The sample shows roughly 150,000 distinct CDR3 sequences, approximately 7.3% of them seen only once. Trimming cost V 2 bases and J 6 bases; bases outside gene matches: 8. Germline CDR1 SGHNT, CDR2 YYREEE (reference sequence). This CDR3 region has 14 residues. The V and J genes are TRBV5-4 and TRBJ2-7, with 7 bases fitting TRBD1. The sequencing sample was made of blood, either unsorted or a sorted T cell fraction (not recorded which). The receptor was derived from a female donor with ankylosing spondylitis or in good health (not recorded which). The CDR3 nucleotides are TGTGCCAGCAGCTTCCAAACAGGGGTGAGCGAGCAGTACTTC. As protein: CASSFQTGVSEQYF.